The T cell receptor beta chain described here comes from a study of post-analysis software for immune sequencing data. Broader study findings: Patients had higher frequencies than controls of roughly 5 TRBV segments, including TRBV5-6, TRBV5-1 and TRBV20-1.

Each TCR beta cDNA library carried unique molecular identifiers. TCRdb re-analysed the PCR reads in MiXCR, keeping a single row per CDR3 protein. The sample lists 450,000 to 650,000 distinct CDR3 sequences, 44% occurring once. The germline V gene encodes CDR1 SGHDT and CDR2 YYEEEE. The CDR3 is 14 amino acids. V was clipped by 4 bases and J by 5 bases; unmatched bases: 8. This clonotype has more than one count but fewer than ten. Its antigen is unknown. The chain uses TRBV5-6 and TRBJ2-5; TRBD1 matches at 7 bases. Sequenced sample: blood. The sequence derives from a girl aged 5 to 17 with multiple sclerosis. The CDR3 loop reads CASSHPRGTETQYF. Written as DNA, the CDR3 is TGTGCCAGCAGCCATCCCAGGGGGACCGAGACCCAGTACTTC.